The 17 T cell receptor beta chains below come from one sample, sequenced in a study of CD8+ T cells in alopecia areata. As to treatment: oral pan-JAK inhibitor, 5-10 mg twice daily. Investigators isolated RNA and reverse transcribed it into cDNA to act as the sequencing template. Sequencing used immunoSEQ multiplex PCR; TCRdb keeps in-frame clones, though not all of them. The data show 150,000 to 200,000 clones, with 50% to 70% seen just once and roughly 0.91% held by the top ten. This material consisted of CD4+ T cells sorted from blood, taken at week 4, from a patient treated with tofacitinib. Source of these receptors: a human donor with alopecia areata.

The rearrangement joins TRBV7-9 to TRBJ2-3, with 8 bases aligning to TRBD2. Per the germline V gene, CDR1 is SEHNR and CDR2 is FQNEAQ (reference sequence). The CDR3 has 14 residues. V lost 3 bases and J lost 6; bases outside the gene matches: 5. The chain's CDR3 is CASSFSGVGDTQYF. CDR3 DNA: TGTGCCAGCAGCTTTAGCGGGGTCGGGGATACGCAGTATTTT. The entire variable domain, with the rest obtained from reference TRBV7-9 and TRBJ2-3, is as follows: DTGVSQNPRHKITKRGQNVTFRCDPISEHNRLYWYRQTLGQGPEFLTYFQNEAQLEKSRLLSDRFSAERPKGSFSTLEIQRTEQGDSAMYLCASSFSGVGDTQYFGPGTRLTVL.

The rearrangement uses TRBV6-1 and TRBJ1-2; D unclear. CDR3 size: 13 residues. V shed 1 base and J shed 8 bases, with 11 bases lying between them. CDR1 MNHNS and CDR2 SASEGT come from the germline V gene. CDR3: CASSEVVVGGYTF. The CDR3 coding sequence is TGTGCCAGCAGTGAAGTAGTGGTAGGCGGCTACACCTTC.

The chain combines TRBV30 with TRBJ1-2; D perhaps matches TRBD1 (6 bases). The CDR3 has 13 residues. CDR1 is GTSNPN and CDR2 is SVGIG in the germline V gene (reference sequence). Trimming removed 2 bases from V and 1 base from J, with 8 bases in between. CDR3 DNA: TGTGCCTGGAGTCGGACAGTTAACTATGGCTACACCTTC. This encodes CAWSRTVNYGYTF.

This sequence joins TRBV7-2 and TRBJ2-5; the D gene is possibly TRBD1 (6 bases). This CDR3 contains 18 residues. The germline CDR1 and CDR2 sequences are SGHTA and FQGNSA. The V end was cut by 5 bases, the J end by 6 bases, with 28 bases between. CDR3 nucleotide sequence: TGTGCCAGCAGCACCCCCCGAACAGGGAAAGGGCAAAGAAAGACCCAGTACTTC. Translation: CASSTPRTGKGQRKTQYF.

The gene calls are TRBV5-6 and TRBJ1-5, with D possibly TRBD1 on 5 matching bases. This CDR3 is 16 amino acids long. Per the germline V gene, CDR1 is SGHDT and CDR2 is YYEEEE. V lost 2 bases and J 1 base, leaving 13 bases between the germline ends. The CDR3 nucleotides are TGTGCCAGCAGCTTCCTCGGGGGACCGAGCAATCAGCCCCAGCATTTT. It codes for CASSFLGGPSNQPQHF.

V and J are TRBV13 and TRBJ1-2, with D uncertain. V lost 5 bases and J lost 10, with 17 bases in between. Germline V gene lookup returns CDR1 PRHDT and CDR2 FYEKMQ (reference sequence). The CDR3 has 13 residues. CDR3 region: CASSAEIGVDYTF. The DNA for the CDR3 is TGTGCCAGCAGCGCCGAGATCGGGGTGGACTACACCTTC.

The chain recombines TRBV14 with TRBJ2-1; D could derive from TRBD1 or TRBD2 (7 bases each). V lost 4 bases to trimming and J lost 4 bases, with 14 bases between them. The germline V gene has CDR1 SGHDN and CDR2 FVKESK. This CDR3 has 15 amino acids. CDR3 amino acids: CASSPAGGAYNEQFF. Written as DNA, the CDR3 is TGTGCCAGCAGCCCTGCAGGGGGGGCTTACAATGAGCAGTTCTTC.

This clone was counted between two and nine times. The chain has TRBV7-2 and TRBJ1-2, with D uncertain. CDR1 is SGHTA, CDR2 FQGNSA, per germline. There are 14 residues in the CDR3. V shed 5 bases and J shed 3 bases, with 13 bases lying between them. The CDR3 loop is CASSLLGRDYGYTF. In nucleotides, the CDR3 is TGTGCCAGCAGCCTCCTGGGAAGGGACTATGGCTACACCTTC.

This clone has only one observation. This sequence joins TRBV30 and TRBJ1-1, with D maybe TRBD1 (6 bases). CDR3 size: 17 residues. V was trimmed by 3 bases and J by 0 bases, leaving 20 bases between them. Germline CDR1 reads GTSNPN; CDR2 reads SVGIG (reference sequence). As DNA, the CDR3 is TGTGCCTGGAGGCCCATTGGGAGGGGGAAGATGAACACTGAAGCTTTCTTT. Residues: CAWRPIGRGKMNTEAFF.

V usage is TRBV2 and J usage is TRBJ2-7; tentatively, D is TRBD1 (6 bases). CDR1 is SNHLY and CDR2 is FYNNEI in the germline V gene. V was shortened by 4 bases and J by 11 bases, with 15 bases between the two germline ends. The CDR3 totals 12 residues. CDR3 nucleotide sequence: TGTGCCAGCAGTGTCGAGGGGGACACGGAGTACTTC. Translated: CASSVEGDTEYF.

The V gene is TRBV9, the J gene TRBJ2-7; no clear D gene. Looked up from germline, CDR1 is SGDLS and CDR2 is YYNGEE. CDR3 length: 14 amino acids. The germline V and J ends were trimmed by 3 bases and 2 bases, with 12 bases remaining between them. The CDR3 region is CASSAPRAPYEQYF. Here the CDR3 DNA reads TGTGCCAGCAGCGCACCCCGGGCCCCCTACGAGCAGTACTTC. Drawing the rest from reference TRBV9 and TRBJ2-7, the complete variable domain is DSGVTQTPKHLITATGQRVTLRCSPRSGDLSVYWYQQSLDQGLQFLIQYYNGEERAKGNILERFSAQQFPDLHSELNLSSLELGDSALYFCASSAPRAPYEQYFGPGTRLTVT.

This chain joins TRBV7-2 and TRBJ1-3; 8 bases align to TRBD1. Trimming took 1 base from V and 0 from J; bases not matched to a gene: 2. Germline values: CDR1 SGHTA, CDR2 FQGNSA. The CDR3 consists of 16 residues. CDR3 amino acids: CASSLVGTGSGNTIYF. As DNA, the CDR3 is TGTGCCAGCAGCTTAGTTGGGACAGGCTCTGGAAACACCATATATTTT.

J is TRBJ2-5 and V is TRBV30; D might be TRBD2 (6 bases). The CDR3 loop spans 13 amino acids. Germline CDR1 is GTSNPN and CDR2 is SVGIG (reference sequence). Trimming shortened V by 6 bases and J by 5 bases, and 16 bases separated the two germline ends. The CDR3 loop reads CACGTSSGETQYF. The DNA of the CDR3 is TGTGCCTGCGGGACTTCCAGTGGGGAGACCCAGTACTTC.

The V gene is TRBV9, the J gene TRBJ2-2; TRBD2 matches at 11 bases. Per the germline V gene, CDR1 is SGDLS and CDR2 is YYNGEE. CDR3 length: 16 amino acids. V shed 2 bases, J shed 4 bases, and the junction held 4 bases outside the gene matches. DNA of the CDR3: TGTGCCAGCAGCGTTAGCGGGGGGGCGAGCACCGGGGAGCTGTTTTTT. It translates to CASSVSGGASTGELFF.

The rearrangement uses TRBV2 and TRBJ1-1, with D unclear. CDR1 is SNHLY, CDR2 FYNNEI, per germline. Between the trimmed V and J ends, which lost 2 bases and 11 bases, there was a span of 12 bases. This CDR3 contains 12 residues. The CDR3 loop reads CASSENSLEAFF. CDR3 nucleotides: TGTGCCAGCAGTGAAAACAGCCTCGAGGCTTTCTTT.

The chain carries TRBV7-2 and TRBJ1-6; TRBD1 agrees at 7 bases. The CDR3 totals 15 residues. V gave up 4 bases and J gave up 4 bases; unmatched junction bases: 4. Per the germline V gene, CDR1 is SGHTA and CDR2 is FQGNSA. This CDR3 is CASSYRDRYNSPLHF. DNA of the CDR3: TGTGCCAGCAGCTACCGGGACAGATATAATTCACCCCTCCACTTT. The variable domain in full, completed from reference TRBV7-2 and TRBJ1-6, reads GAGVSQSPSNKVTEKGKDVELRCDPISGHTALYWYRQSLGQGLEFLIYFQGNSAPDKSGLPSDRFSAERTGGSVSTLTIQRTQQEDSAVYLCASSYRDRYNSPLHFGNGTRLTVT.

The V call is TRBV6-5, the J call TRBJ2-1, with D maybe TRBD1 (6 bases). Germline V gene lookup returns CDR1 MNHEY and CDR2 SVGAGI. V lost 2 bases and J 5 bases, leaving 7 bases between the germline ends. This CDR3 comprises 13 residues. The CDR3 loop reads CASSYRTDNEQFF. CDR3 nucleotide sequence: TGTGCCAGCAGTTACCGGACAGACAATGAGCAGTTCTTC.